This passage covers 20 T cell receptor beta chains from one sample sequenced in a study of T cell repertoires in cytomegalovirus infection. These receptors have no identified antigens. TCRdb redid the calling of the reads with MiXCR, one entry per CDR3 protein. The table records 750,000 to 950,000 distinct CDR3 sequences, almost 30% of them present only once. The sequencing used cultured CD8+ T cells from PBMCs, collected from culture after CMV antigen stimulation. These receptors were obtained from a human donor in good health (CMV status not recorded). Some clones in this sample may be carry-over from other donors' samples.

The chain combines TRBV4-1 with TRBJ1-1; D is unresolved. Germline CDR1 reads MGHRA; CDR2 reads YSYEKL. This CDR3 has 15 amino acids. V lost 0 bases to trimming and J lost 6 bases, with 14 bases between them. CDR3 protein: CASSQDREGIAEAFF. CDR3 coding DNA: TGCGCCAGCAGCCAAGATCGGGAGGGCATAGCTGAAGCTTTCTTT.

The chain joins TRBV2 to TRBJ2-3; perhaps D is TRBD1 or TRBD2 (5 bases each). The CDR3 loop spans 17 amino acids. Trimming pared 6 bases from V and 0 bases from J, leaving 19 bases between. Looked up from germline, CDR1 is SNHLY and CDR2 is FYNNEI. CDR3 in amino acids: CASSDFRDPVSTDTQYF. CDR3 bases: TGTGCCAGCAGCGACTTCCGGGACCCCGTTAGCACAGATACGCAGTATTTT.

The chain has TRBV14 and TRBJ2-1, with 7 bases identical to TRBD2. Germline CDR1 SGHDN, CDR2 FVKESK. The ends lost 2 bases at V and 2 bases at J; junction bases unmatched: 6. The CDR3 covers 16 residues. This CDR3 is CASSQPGAGAYNEQFF. The CDR3 bases are TGTGCCAGCAGCCAACCTGGGGCGGGGGCCTACAATGAGCAGTTCTTC.

This CDR3 is CASSPGTEFSYNSPLHF. In DNA, the CDR3 is TGTGCCAGCAGTCCCGGGACAGAATTCTCCTATAATTCACCCCTCCACTTT. The rearrangement uses TRBV6-6 and TRBJ1-6; 7 bases are shared with TRBD1. Germline V gene data show CDR1 as MNHNY and CDR2 as SVGAGI (reference sequence). The CDR3 has 17 residues. The junction had 7 bases not matched to a gene; V was cut back by 5 bases and J by 0 bases.

The chain's CDR3 is CASSIGRSSYEQYF. The CDR3 nucleotides are TGTGCCAGTAGTATAGGTAGGTCCTCCTACGAGCAGTACTTC. This chain joins TRBV19 and TRBJ2-7; D is unresolved. V gave up 1 base and J gave up 0 bases, with 7 bases separating them. The germline V gene has CDR1 LNHDA and CDR2 SQIVND (reference sequence). The CDR3 contains 14 residues. The entire variable domain, with the rest obtained from reference TRBV19 and TRBJ2-7, is as follows: DGGITQSPKYLFRKEGQNVTLSCEQNLNHDAMYWYRQDPGQGLRLIYYSQIVNDFQKGDIAEGYSVSREKKESFPLTVTSAQKNPTAFYLCASSIGRSSYEQYFGPGTRLTVT.

The genes are TRBV7-4 and TRBJ2-1; D is undetermined. The CDR3 length is 13 residues. Between the trimmed V and J ends, which lost 1 base and 7 bases, there was a span of 8 bases. The germline CDR1 and CDR2 sequences are SGHVT and SQSDAQ. The CDR3 nucleotides read TGTGCCAGCAGCTTAGGACCTTGGAATGAGCAGTTCTTC. This translates into CASSLGPWNEQFF.

Ten or more counts support this clonotype. The rearrangement joins TRBV7-2 to TRBJ2-2, with D perhaps matching TRBD1 (6 bases). Germline V CDR1 and CDR2: SGHTA, FQGNSA. Between the trimmed V and J ends, which lost 0 bases and 4 bases, there was a span of 9 bases. The CDR3 loop spans 15 amino acids. CDR3 loop: CASSLAGGPTGELFF. Here the CDR3 DNA reads TGTGCCAGCAGCTTAGCTGGGGGCCCCACCGGGGAGCTGTTTTTT.

This clonotype was counted a few times. CDR3 sequence reads: CASSGEGMNTEAFF. As DNA, the CDR3 is TGTGCCAGCAGCGGGGAGGGGATGAACACTGAAGCTTTCTTT. This chain links TRBV6-6 with TRBJ1-1, with TRBD1 as a possible D gene (5 bases). Trimming removed 6 bases at V and 0 bases at J, with 11 bases between. The germline V gene has CDR1 MNHNY and CDR2 SVGAGI (reference sequence). This CDR3 has 14 amino acids.

A single count supports this clonotype. The rearrangement uses TRBV20-1 and TRBJ1-6; 8 bases are a match to TRBD1. The V segment lost 5 bases and the J segment 0 bases; nucleotides outside the gene matches: 6. CDR3 size: 16 residues. Germline values: CDR1 DFQATT, CDR2 SNEGSKA (reference sequence). This CDR3 reads CSARDRGPSYNSPLHF. CDR3 bases: TGCAGTGCTCGCGACAGGGGCCCCTCCTATAATTCACCCCTCCACTTT.

This clonotype came up once. The chain combines TRBV6-2 or TRBV6-3 with TRBJ2-7; D ambiguous. In germline, CDR1 is MNHEY, CDR2 SVGEGT. The CDR3 extends over 12 amino acids. This chain's CDR3 is CASSPNPYVQYV. Written as DNA, the CDR3 is TGTGCCAGCAGTCCTAACCCCTACGTGCAGTACGTC.

This clonotype came up many times. This chain links TRBV7-8 with TRBJ2-3; either TRBD1 or TRBD2 may fit D (6 bases each). Trimming took 4 bases from V and 1 from J, leaving 12 bases between them. CDR1 is SGHVS, CDR2 FQNEAQ, per germline. This CDR3 is 15 amino acids long. The CDR3 sequence is CASSSPGARTDTQYF. The CDR3 nucleotides read TGTGCCAGCAGCTCTCCGGGGGCACGCACAGATACGCAGTATTTT.

V usage is TRBV28 and J usage is TRBJ2-7; D is ambiguous. Germline values: CDR1 MDHEN, CDR2 SYDVKM. V lost 5 bases and J 2 bases, leaving 4 bases between the germline ends. This CDR3 comprises 11 residues. This chain's CDR3 is CASSTAYEQYV. The CDR3, as DNA: TGTGCCAGCAGTACGGCCTACGAGCAGTACGTC.

This clonotype was picked up many times. V is TRBV7-6 and J is TRBJ1-2; 7 nucleotides line up with TRBD1. V lost 3 bases and J lost 8; bases outside the gene matches: 12. Germline V gene lookup returns CDR1 SGHVS and CDR2 FNYEAQ. The CDR3 is 15 residues long. The CDR3 region has the DNA TGTGCCAGCAGCTTGAAGAGTGGGACAGTTAACGGCTACACCTTC. As protein: CASSLKSGTVNGYTF.

This clonotype was counted many times. The gene calls are TRBV7-2 and TRBJ1-5; D uncertain. The germline V gene has CDR1 SGHTA and CDR2 FQGNSA. CDR3 length equals 15 residues. The germline V and J ends were trimmed by 1 base and 0 bases, with 7 bases remaining between them. CDR3 in amino acids: CASSLGVTSNQPQHF. As DNA, the CDR3 is TGTGCCAGCAGCTTAGGGGTGACTAGCAATCAGCCCCAGCATTTT.

The J gene is TRBJ2-2, the V gene TRBV5-4, with TRBD1 identical over 9 bases. Trimming took 4 bases from V and 10 from J; bases not matched to a gene: 14. Germline V gives CDR1 SGHNT, CDR2 YYREEE (reference sequence). The CDR3 runs to 16 residues. The CDR3 nucleotides read TGTGCCAGCAGCCCGCCTCAAGGGACAGGGCTAGAGGAGCTGTTTTTT. It is translated as CASSPPQGTGLEELFF.

This clonotype is a singleton in its sample. V is TRBV3-1 and J is TRBJ2-7; 8 positions agree with TRBD2. The ends lost 5 bases at V and 6 bases at J; junction bases unmatched: 9. CDR1 and CDR2 (germline): LGHDT, YNNKEL (reference sequence). This CDR3 has 14 residues. This CDR3 reads CASSVGLGTREQYF. CDR3 nucleotide sequence: TGTGCCAGCAGCGTGGGACTAGGCACGCGCGAGCAGTACTTC.

This clonotype turned up a few times. The V gene is TRBV7-8, the J gene TRBJ1-6; possibly TRBD1 for D (5 bases). Trimming stripped 7 bases from V and 6 bases from J, with 10 bases between. The CDR3 is made up of 13 amino acids. Germline V CDR1 and CDR2: SGHVS, FQNEAQ. CDR3 sequence: CASKARANSPLHF. DNA of the CDR3: TGTGCCAGCAAGGCCAGGGCTAATTCACCCCTCCACTTT.

This clonotype occurred a few times. The V gene is TRBV7-9, the J gene TRBJ2-7; D possibly corresponds to TRBD2 (5 bases). CDR1 is SEHNR, CDR2 FQNEAQ, per germline (reference sequence). The CDR3 is 13 amino acids. The V gene lost 4 bases and the J gene lost 0 bases, with 7 bases spanning the gap. The CDR3 region is CASSSGNSYEQYV. In nucleotides, the CDR3 is TGTGCCAGCAGCTCGGGGAACTCCTACGAGCAGTACGTC.

A few counts support this clonotype. The genes are TRBV27 and TRBJ2-1; D unclear. The CDR3 is 13 residues long. Trimming cost V 5 bases and J 4 bases, with 9 bases left between them. Germline V gives CDR1 MNHEY, CDR2 SMNVEV (reference sequence). The CDR3 DNA reads as TGTGCCAGCAGTACGGGTTTTTACAATGAGCAGTTCTTC. Encoded protein: CASSTGFYNEQFF.

V gene TRBV29-1 combines with J gene TRBJ2-1; 10 bases agree with TRBD2. The CDR3 runs 15 residues. The J segment lost 2 bases and the V segment lost 0 bases, leaving 1 base of the junction unmatched. Germline values: CDR1 SQVTM, CDR2 ANQGSEA. CDR3 DNA sequence: TGCAGCGTTGAAGATAGCGGGGGGCCCTACAATGAGCAGTTCTTC. The encoded protein is CSVEDSGGPYNEQFF.